This T cell receptor beta chain was sequenced for a study of glioma-infiltrating T cells after dendritic cell vaccination. At the level of the study: Patients received autologous tumor lysate-pulsed dendritic cell vaccination between about 2002 and 2013.

A remark on this clone: Its antigen is undetermined.

General study results and limits: Higher TCR clonality did not directly relate to longer survival.

Amplification used 60 V beta primers and 13 J beta primers. This table comes from immunoSEQ multiplex PCR, and its TCRdb copy is limited to in-frame clones, with some not included. The sample consists of over 55,000 clones, 80% to 85% of them appearing once. The CDR3 sequence is 13 residues long. V lost 4 bases, J lost 5 bases, and 12 bases lay in between. The V gene's germline CDR1 is SGDLS and CDR2 YYNGEE. Sample: blood, taken before dendritic cell vaccination. The sequence derives from a human donor with glioblastoma. The chain joins TRBV9 to TRBJ2-5; weak D call: TRBD2 (6 bases). CDR3 amino acids: CASSPAGRETQYF. CDR3 coding DNA: TGTGCCAGCAGCCCGGCAGGGAGGGAGACCCAGTACTTC.